Here is one T cell receptor beta chain with its context. What it binds is not known. This sample was taken from a study of T cell responses to AZD1222 COVID-19 vaccine. Study observations and caveats: Recipients of AZD1222 seropositive at baseline numbered only 5 to 7. Breadth and depth of Spike-specific TCRs rose after two AZD1222 doses. There were mostly white British donors and more females than males, and clonal diversity was possibly underestimated. Across spike, vaccine-associated CD4 TCRs were found, dominant at 160-218 and 743-854.

Only in-frame clones appear in the TCRdb table, and some are missing; sequencing was by immunoSEQ multiplex PCR. The table lists under 130,000 clones, 88% of them singletons, with about 9.1% in the top ten. CDR3 length: 15 amino acids. The germline CDR1 and CDR2 sequences are MNHEY and SVGAGI. V was clipped by 7 bases and J by 0 bases, with 12 bases between them. The TCR originated in an adult in good health. Sequencing was performed on peripheral blood, taken on day 0 of AZD1222 vaccination. The chain uses TRBV6-5 and TRBJ2-2, with TRBD1 as a possible D gene (6 bases). CDR3 amino acids: CASTAGTSNTGELFF. The CDR3 DNA sequence: TGTGCCAGCACCGCCGGGACATCGAACACCGGGGAGCTGTTTTTT.